Listed here are 23 T cell receptor beta chains from one sample, sequenced in a study of blood T cell repertoires in COVID-19. Method: immunoSEQ multiplex PCR; TCRdb's copy keeps in-frame clones and lacks some. The top ten clones hold approximately 18% of a sample with around 160,000 clones, about 80% of them seen once. Material: peripheral blood. These receptors all stem from a woman older than 75 with acute or convalescent COVID-19.

The gene calls are TRBV5-1 and TRBJ2-4; 7 positions match TRBD1. The germline CDR1 and CDR2 sequences are SGHRS and YFSETQ. The V segment lost 1 base and the J segment 2 bases; nucleotides outside the gene matches: 18. This CDR3 is built from 20 residues. The CDR3 spells CASSLTNRWDSASPKNIQYF. The CDR3 nucleotides are TGCGCCAGCAGCTTGACCAACAGATGGGACAGCGCTTCGCCCAAAAACATTCAGTACTTC.

This chain uses TRBV7-9 with TRBJ1-4; TRBD1 is a possible D gene (6 bases). CDR3 length: 14 amino acids. Trimming stripped 3 bases from V and 8 bases from J, with 13 bases between. Germline-derived CDR1 and CDR2 are SEHNR and FQNEAQ (reference sequence). Written as DNA, the CDR3 is TGTGCCAGCAGCTTGGGACATGGGCGAGAAAAACTGTTTTTT. It translates to CASSLGHGREKLFF. Complete variable domain (other parts from reference TRBV7-9 and TRBJ1-4): DTGVSQNPRHKITKRGQNVTFRCDPISEHNRLYWYRQTLGQGPEFLTYFQNEAQLEKSRLLSDRFSAERPKGSFSTLEIQRTEQGDSAMYLCASSLGHGREKLFFGSGTQLSVL.

J is TRBJ2-2 and V is TRBV11-3; D may be TRBD2 (5 bases). This CDR3 spans 14 amino acids. Germline loops: CDR1 SGHNT, CDR2 YENEEA. V lost 2 bases, J lost 6 bases, and 10 bases lay in between. CDR3 in amino acids: CASSLTRLAGELFF. The CDR3 DNA follows: TGTGCCAGCAGCTTAACTAGGCTAGCCGGGGAGCTGTTTTTT.

The chain carries TRBV11-3 and TRBJ1-1; D perhaps matches TRBD1 (5 bases). Germline CDR1 is SGHNT and CDR2 is YENEEA. The CDR3 has 14 residues. The V and J ends lost 5 bases and 3 bases respectively, with 13 bases between them. Here the CDR3 reads CASSQQGRDTEAFF. DNA for the CDR3: TGTGCCAGCAGCCAGCAGGGTAGGGACACTGAAGCTTTCTTT. Full variable domain (missing parts from reference TRBV11-3 and TRBJ1-1): EAGVVQSPRYKIIEKKQPVAFWCNPISGHNTLYWYLQNLGQGPELLIRYENEEAVDDSQLPKDRFSAERLKGVDSTLKIQPAELGDSAVYLCASSQQGRDTEAFFGQGTRLTVV.

The rearrangement links TRBV19 to TRBJ1-3; TRBD1 agrees at 7 bases. This CDR3 is built from 16 residues. V lost 3 bases to trimming and J lost 0 bases; unmatched junction nucleotides: 5. Looked up from germline, CDR1 is LNHDA and CDR2 is SQIVND (reference sequence). The CDR3 is CASSIGTVLSGNTIYF. CDR3 bases: TGTGCCAGTAGTATCGGGACAGTGCTCTCTGGAAACACCATATATTTT.

This rearrangement joins TRBV19 to TRBJ2-6; 7 bases map to TRBD1. The CDR3 contains 15 residues. V dropped 7 bases and J dropped 2; count of bases not matched to a gene: 5. Germline CDR1 LNHDA, CDR2 SQIVND (reference sequence). The CDR3 sequence: CASTWDRTGANVLTF. The CDR3 bases are TGTGCCAGTACATGGGACAGAACTGGGGCCAACGTCCTGACTTTC.

The chain recombines TRBV27 with TRBJ2-3; D is ambiguous. Trimming took 2 bases from V and 4 from J, leaving 13 bases between them. This CDR3 is 15 amino acids long. Germline CDR1 is MNHEY and CDR2 is SMNVEV (reference sequence). Written as DNA, the CDR3 is TGTGCCAGCAGTTTAAACTTCGGTGGTTCAGATACGCAGTATTTT. As protein: CASSLNFGGSDTQYF.

This chain joins TRBV19 and TRBJ2-4; 7 positions match TRBD2. The CDR3 contains 13 residues. The V and J ends lost 3 bases and 9 bases, in that order; junction bases with no gene match: 5. Germline V gene sequence: CDR1 LNHDA, CDR2 SQIVND (reference sequence). This CDR3 reads CASSMAGVGIQYF. CDR3 DNA sequence: TGTGCCAGTAGTATGGCGGGAGTCGGCATTCAGTACTTC.

V usage is TRBV3-1 (or the pseudogene TRBV3-2) and J usage is TRBJ2-3; perhaps TRBD2 as D (6 bases). CDR1 and CDR2 (germline): LGHDT, YNNKEL (reference sequence). V was clipped by 2 bases and J by 4 bases, with 13 bases between them. The CDR3 sequence is 15 residues long. CDR3 region: CASSQSGLEADTQYF. CDR3 DNA sequence: TGTGCCAGCAGCCAAAGCGGGCTTGAGGCAGATACGCAGTATTTT.

The chain is built from TRBV7-9 and TRBJ1-2; 7 nucleotides match TRBD1. The CDR3 length is 15 residues. Germline V lookup: CDR1 SEHNR, CDR2 FQNEAQ (reference sequence). The V and J ends lost 6 bases and 4 bases, in that order; junction bases with no gene match: 11. In DNA, the CDR3 is TGTGCCAGCAGGCTATCACAGGGGACTAGCTATGGCTACACCTTC. It yields the protein CASRLSQGTSYGYTF.

The rearrangement links TRBV5-5 to TRBJ2-2; 10 nucleotides match TRBD2. The germline CDR1 and CDR2 sequences are SGHKS and YYEKEE (reference sequence). The CDR3 covers 14 residues. V lost 2 bases to trimming and J lost 13 bases; unmatched junction nucleotides: 8. The CDR3 DNA sequence: TGTGCCAGCAGCTTCGGGACTAGCGCGACCGTGCTGTTTTTT. This codes for CASSFGTSATVLFF.

The chain couples TRBV11-3 to TRBJ2-3; 8 nucleotides agree with TRBD1. Germline CDR1 and CDR2: SGHNT and YENEEA. V shed 1 base and J 1 base; nucleotides not matched to a gene: 4. The CDR3 has 16 residues. The CDR3 nucleotides read TGTGCCAGCAGCTTAGGGGCGACAGGGGGCACAGATACGCAGTATTTT. Protein sequence: CASSLGATGGTDTQYF.

This chain connects TRBV11-2 to TRBJ2-7; the D gene is possibly TRBD2 (5 bases). The V gene's germline CDR1 is SGHAT and CDR2 FQNNGV. The CDR3 has 15 amino acids. The V end was cut by 1 base, the J end by 3 bases, with 13 bases between. CDR3 region: CASSLVPGSGYEQYF. DNA for the CDR3: TGTGCCAGCAGCTTAGTTCCGGGGTCGGGCTACGAGCAGTACTTC.

The V and J genes are TRBV3-1 (or the pseudogene TRBV3-2) and TRBJ2-4, with D unclear. Germline V gene data show CDR1 as LGHDT and CDR2 as YNNKEL (reference sequence). This CDR3 is built from 15 residues. Trimming pared 3 bases from V and 0 bases from J, leaving 9 bases between. The CDR3 nucleotides read TGTGCCAGCAGCCACGGCGGTCTAGCCAAAAACATTCAGTACTTC. Translation: CASSHGGLAKNIQYF.

The chain couples TRBV27 to TRBJ1-2, with 8 bases matching TRBD1. Germline V lookup: CDR1 MNHEY, CDR2 SMNVEV (reference sequence). This CDR3 has 13 amino acids. The ends lost 5 bases at V and 8 bases at J; junction bases unmatched: 7. The CDR3 DNA is TGTGCCAGCAGTCCCTCGAGACAGGGGGGCTACACCTTC. It encodes CASSPSRQGGYTF.

CDR3: CASSHPHRDSSYNSPLHF. The CDR3 DNA follows: TGCGCCAGCAGCCATCCCCATCGAGACAGCTCCTATAATTCACCCCTCCACTTT. The chain joins TRBV4-1 to TRBJ1-6, with D possibly matching TRBD1 (5 bases). The CDR3 is made up of 18 amino acids. The V end lost 3 bases, the J end lost 0 bases, and 15 bases lay between the germline ends. CDR1 MGHRA and CDR2 YSYEKL come from the germline V gene.

The chain is built from TRBV5-4 and TRBJ2-3; 8 bases are a match to TRBD2. V was clipped by 4 bases and J by 0 bases; unmatched bases: 4. Germline V gene lookup returns CDR1 SGHNT and CDR2 YYREEE (reference sequence). The CDR3 runs 15 residues. The CDR3 loop reads CASSTVAGSTDTQYF. In DNA, the CDR3 is TGTGCCAGCAGCACTGTAGCGGGAAGCACAGATACGCAGTATTTT.

This clone was picked up one time. This chain joins TRBV2 and TRBJ1-5; no clear D gene. The V end was cut by 3 bases, the J end by 0 bases, with 6 bases between. The CDR3 has 14 residues. The germline gives CDR1 SNHLY, CDR2 FYNNEI. The CDR3, as DNA: TGTGCCAGCAGTGACAGATTTAGCAATCAGCCCCAGCATTTT. Translating gives CASSDRFSNQPQHF.

The chain employs TRBV19 and TRBJ2-1; perhaps TRBD2 as D (5 bases). Per the germline V gene, CDR1 is LNHDA and CDR2 is SQIVND (reference sequence). This CDR3 is built from 13 residues. V was trimmed by 3 bases and J by 11 bases, leaving 14 bases between them. CDR3 sequence (DNA): TGTGCCAGTAGTATTGGGATATGGGAGAAGCAGTTCTTC. Translation gives CASSIGIWEKQFF.

This sequence joins TRBV18 and TRBJ1-1, with 8 nucleotides matching TRBD1. Germline CDR1 KGHSH, CDR2 LQKENI. With 1 base clipped from V and 3 bases from J, the junction kept 4 bases outside the gene matches. The length of the CDR3 is 15 residues. The CDR3 loop reads CASSPRQGIDTEAFF. The CDR3 bases are TGTGCCAGCTCACCACGACAGGGGATAGACACTGAAGCTTTCTTT.

The gene calls are TRBV20-1 and TRBJ1-1; D gene uncertain. V was cut by 3 bases and J by 4 bases, with 15 bases left in between. Germline CDR1 DFQATT, CDR2 SNEGSKA (reference sequence). This CDR3 is 14 amino acids long. DNA for the CDR3: TGCAGTGCTAGTGTAAGCTCCGGGGTCACTGAAGCTTTCTTT. Translating gives CSASVSSGVTEAFF.

The chain employs TRBV3-1 (or the pseudogene TRBV3-2) and TRBJ1-1; TRBD1 matches 7 bases. The CDR3 contains 14 residues. Germline V gene lookup returns CDR1 LGHDT and CDR2 YNNKEL (reference sequence). Trimming removed 4 bases from V and 12 bases from J; junction bases left unmatched: 14. The CDR3 nucleotides read TGTGCCAGCAGCCTCTCCGGGGGACAGCAGAGGACTTTCTTT. It yields the protein CASSLSGGQQRTFF.

The gene calls are TRBV27 and TRBJ2-5; 7 nucleotides agree with TRBD2. J gave up 4 bases and V 2 bases, and 7 bases lay outside the gene matches. Germline V gene lookup returns CDR1 MNHEY and CDR2 SMNVEV (reference sequence). The CDR3 consists of 15 residues. The CDR3 DNA reads TGTGCCAGCAGTTTAATGGCTAGCGGAGCAGAGACCCAGTACTTC. It encodes CASSLMASGAETQYF.